This TCR beta chain was profiled in a study of T cell responses to AZD1222 COVID-19 vaccine. Background on the study: Recipients boosted at about 4 weeks or about 12 weeks are pooled. Study findings and constraints: Spike-specific TCR breadth and depth were elevated following two AZD1222 doses. White British donors predominated, females outnumbered males, and clonal diversity was possibly underestimated. Vaccine-related CD4 TCRs covered spike, predominating at 160-218 and 743-854.

The method was immunoSEQ multiplex PCR; TCRdb's version includes in-frame clones alone and lacks a portion of them. This table holds some 130,000 clones, 70% to 90% found once. Concerning this clone itself: Antigen: not known.

The CDR3 loop spans 15 amino acids. The germline V gene has CDR1 SGHTA and CDR2 FQGNSA. Trimming removed 3 bases at V and 0 bases at J, with 11 bases between. V usage is TRBV7-2 and J usage is TRBJ1-1, with a possible D match to TRBD1 (6 bases). This sample comprised peripheral blood, obtained on day 0 of AZD1222 vaccination. The receptor's source is an adult in good health. The CDR3, as DNA: TGTGCCAGCAGCTTGGGGGCAGGGGTGAACACTGAAGCTTTCTTT. It codes for CASSLGAGVNTEAFF. Together with reference TRBV7-2 and TRBJ1-1, the CDR3 gives the full variable domain: GAGVSQSPSNKVTEKGKDVELRCDPISGHTALYWYRQSLGQGLEFLIYFQGNSAPDKSGLPSDRFSAERTGGSVSTLTIQRTQQEDSAVYLCASSLGAGVNTEAFFGQGTRLTVV.